This TCR beta chain emerged from a study of blood T cell repertoires in COVID-19. Study background: Samples taken during acute and convalescent COVID-19 were collected in the United States, Italy and Spain. PBMCs, B-cell-depleted T cells, or T cells provided the cDNA or gDNA that made up the material.

In the original processing: The authors estimated nucleated cell counts from reference gene primer amplification. The repertoire was sequenced with immunoSEQ multiplex PCR; TCRdb's copy has only in-frame clones and lacks some. V and J calls and clone size are copied from that table; D and trimming were computed from the DNA. The repertoire has approximately 130,000 clones, around three quarters of them found once; the top ten carry 9.5% to 14%. This clone was counted once. The germline gives CDR1 LNHNV, CDR2 YYDKDF (reference sequence). The CDR3 runs 16 residues. Trimming removed 5 bases from V and 2 bases from J, with 17 bases in between.

Sequenced material: peripheral blood. The gene calls are TRBV15 and TRBJ2-3, with D possibly matching TRBD2 (6 bases). This sequence was found in a human donor in a cohort sampled during active COVID-19. CDR3 coding DNA: TGTGCCACCAGCGGGGGGAACAGGTTCGACACAGATACGCAGTATTTT. Translating gives CATSGGNRFDTDTQYF.